This paragraph reports one T cell receptor (beta chain). The antigen remains undetermined. This sample was included in a study of tumor-infiltrating lymphocytes in primary liver carcinoma. Points from the study as a whole: The 250 largest clones made up significantly more of tumor than blood repertoires (p = 0.039). Among top clones, only about 8-25% appeared in all five tumor regions.

cDNA specific to TCR beta was made from roughly 500 ng of total RNA, with a constant-region primer employed for priming. Library construction for TCR beta comprised three nested multiplex PCR rounds performed with slightly modified ARM-PCR. TRBV1-TRBV30 forward primers and a C-beta reverse primer were used in the first two PCR rounds, which each ran for 10 cycles. TCRdb fed the multiplex PCR reads into MiXCR, producing one record per CDR3 protein. The sample gives some 30,000 distinct CDR3 sequences, approximately 71% of which show up once; 25% to 35% is in the top ten. The CDR3 covers 16 residues. V was cut by 5 bases and J by 4 bases, with 18 bases left in between. Germline assignment: CDR1 SGHNT and CDR2 YENEEA. Investigators took RNA and DNA out together from about 19-30 mg of unsorted bulk tissue.

Specimen: liver tumor tissue from sampling region 3. Subset meaning: tumor region T3, left-lateral pole. This sequence originates from a woman younger than 45 with primary liver carcinoma and hepatitis B virus infection. V and J are TRBV11-3 and TRBJ2-1; TRBD2 is a possible D gene (6 bases). CDR3 bases: TGTGCCAGCAGCGCGGCTAGGGGAGGCCAATACAATGAGCAGTTCTTC. Translating it yields CASSAARGGQYNEQFF.